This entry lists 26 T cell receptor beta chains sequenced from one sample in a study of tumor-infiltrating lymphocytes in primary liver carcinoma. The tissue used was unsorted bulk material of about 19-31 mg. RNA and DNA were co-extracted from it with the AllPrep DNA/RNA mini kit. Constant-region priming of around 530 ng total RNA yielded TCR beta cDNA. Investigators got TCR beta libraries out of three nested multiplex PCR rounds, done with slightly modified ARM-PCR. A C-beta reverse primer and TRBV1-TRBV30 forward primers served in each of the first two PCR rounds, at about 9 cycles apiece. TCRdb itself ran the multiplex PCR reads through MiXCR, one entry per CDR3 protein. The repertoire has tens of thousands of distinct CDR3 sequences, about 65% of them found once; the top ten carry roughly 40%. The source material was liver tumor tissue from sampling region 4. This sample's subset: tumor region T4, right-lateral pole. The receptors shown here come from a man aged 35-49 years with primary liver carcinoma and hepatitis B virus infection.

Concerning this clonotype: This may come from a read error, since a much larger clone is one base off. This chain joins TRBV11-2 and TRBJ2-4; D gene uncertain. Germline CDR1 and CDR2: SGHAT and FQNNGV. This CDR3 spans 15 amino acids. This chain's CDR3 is CVSITSAVAKNIQCF. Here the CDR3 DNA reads TGTGTCAGCATCACTTCGGCGGTAGCCAAAAACATTCAGTGCTTC.

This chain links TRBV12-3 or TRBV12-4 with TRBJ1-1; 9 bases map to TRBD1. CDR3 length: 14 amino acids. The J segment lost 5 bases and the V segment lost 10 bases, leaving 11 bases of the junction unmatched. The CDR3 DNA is TGTGCCAACAAGACCACGACAGGGGGGACTGAAGCTTTCTTT. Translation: CANKTTTGGTEAFF.

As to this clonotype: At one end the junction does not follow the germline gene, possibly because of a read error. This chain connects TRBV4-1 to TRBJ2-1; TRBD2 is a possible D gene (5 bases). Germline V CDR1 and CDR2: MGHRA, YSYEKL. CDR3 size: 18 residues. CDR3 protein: CASSQCLSGYQDYNVQFF. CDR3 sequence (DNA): TGCGCTAGCAGCCAATGCTTAAGTGGCTACCAAGACTACAATGTGCAGTTCTTC.

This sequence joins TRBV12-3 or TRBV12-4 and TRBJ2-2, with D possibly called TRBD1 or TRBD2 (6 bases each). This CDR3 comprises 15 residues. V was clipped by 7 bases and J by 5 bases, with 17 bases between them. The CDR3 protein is CASTLLQGGTGELFF. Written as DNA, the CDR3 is TGTGCCAGCACATTACTACAGGGAGGTACCGGGGAGCTGTTTTTT.

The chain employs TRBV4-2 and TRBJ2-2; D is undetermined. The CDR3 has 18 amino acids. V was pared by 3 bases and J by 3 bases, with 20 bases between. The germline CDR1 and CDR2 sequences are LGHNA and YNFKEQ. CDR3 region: CASSQQRFSQVYTGELFF. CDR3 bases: TGTGCCAGCAGCCAGCAGCGATTTAGTCAAGTGTACACCGGGGAGCTGTTTTTT.

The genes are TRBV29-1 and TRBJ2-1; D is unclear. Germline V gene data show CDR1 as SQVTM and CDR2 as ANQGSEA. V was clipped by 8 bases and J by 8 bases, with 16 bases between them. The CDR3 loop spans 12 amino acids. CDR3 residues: CSIDSRIHEQFF. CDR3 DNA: TGCAGCATAGATTCAAGAATCCATGAGCAGTTCTTC.

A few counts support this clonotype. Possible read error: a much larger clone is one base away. The CDR3 loop reads CASSLRQGLEQYF. The CDR3 coding sequence is TGTGCTAGCAGCTTACGACAGGGCCTCGAGCAGTACTTC. V gene TRBV11-1 combines with J gene TRBJ2-7; 7 bases align to TRBD1. This CDR3 has 13 amino acids. Germline V gene data show CDR1 as SGHAT and CDR2 as FQDESV (reference sequence). The full variable domain, in which reference TRBV11-1 and TRBJ2-7 provide the parts outside the CDR3, is EAEVAQSPRYKITEKSQAVAFWCDPISGHATLYWYRQILGQGPELLVQFQDESVVDDSQLPKDRFSAERLKGVDSTLKIQPAELGDSAMYLCASSLRQGLEQYFGPGTRLTVT.

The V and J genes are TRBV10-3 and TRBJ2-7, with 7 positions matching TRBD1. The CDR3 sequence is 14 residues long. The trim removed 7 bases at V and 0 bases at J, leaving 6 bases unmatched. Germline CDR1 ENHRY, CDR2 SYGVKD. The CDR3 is CAIKIGDSSYEQYF. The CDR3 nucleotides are TGTGCCATCAAAATCGGGGACAGCTCCTACGAGCAGTACTTC.

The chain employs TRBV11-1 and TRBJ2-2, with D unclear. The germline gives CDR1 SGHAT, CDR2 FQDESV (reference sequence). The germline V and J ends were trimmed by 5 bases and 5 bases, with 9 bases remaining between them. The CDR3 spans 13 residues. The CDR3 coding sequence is TGTGCCAGCAGCCGGGTAATTACCGGGGAGCTGTTTTTT. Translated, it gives CASSRVITGELFF.

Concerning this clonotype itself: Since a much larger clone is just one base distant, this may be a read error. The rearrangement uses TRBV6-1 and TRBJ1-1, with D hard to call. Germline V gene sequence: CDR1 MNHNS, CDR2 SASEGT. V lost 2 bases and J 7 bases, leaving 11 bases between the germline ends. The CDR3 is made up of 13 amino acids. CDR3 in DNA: TGTGCCAGCAGTGAAAGAAGGGAAGTTGAAGCTTTCTTT. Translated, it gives CASSERREVEAFF.

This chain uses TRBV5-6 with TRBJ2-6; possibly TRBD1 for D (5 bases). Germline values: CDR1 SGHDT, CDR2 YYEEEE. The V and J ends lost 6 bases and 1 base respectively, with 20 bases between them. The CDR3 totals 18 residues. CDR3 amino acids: CASNSWAGWLSGANVLTF. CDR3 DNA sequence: TGTGCCAGCAACTCGTGGGCAGGGTGGCTTTCTGGGGCCAACGTCCTGACTTTC.

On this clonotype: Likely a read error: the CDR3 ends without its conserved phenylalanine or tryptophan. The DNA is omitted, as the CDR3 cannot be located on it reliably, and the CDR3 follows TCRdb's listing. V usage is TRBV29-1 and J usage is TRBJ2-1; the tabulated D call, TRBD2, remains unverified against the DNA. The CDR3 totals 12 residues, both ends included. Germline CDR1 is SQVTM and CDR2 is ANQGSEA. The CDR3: CSVRRGGNERFS.

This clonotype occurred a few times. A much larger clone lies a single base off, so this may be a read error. As DNA, the CDR3 is TGCGTCAGCAGCCCCCGAGCTGGAGGGGGCGAAGAGACCCAGTACTTC. This sequence encodes CVSSPRAGGGEETQYF. The genes are TRBV5-1 and TRBJ2-5, with TRBD1 as a possible D gene (7 bases). Germline lookup yields CDR1 SGHRS and CDR2 YFSETQ. CDR3 length equals 16 residues.

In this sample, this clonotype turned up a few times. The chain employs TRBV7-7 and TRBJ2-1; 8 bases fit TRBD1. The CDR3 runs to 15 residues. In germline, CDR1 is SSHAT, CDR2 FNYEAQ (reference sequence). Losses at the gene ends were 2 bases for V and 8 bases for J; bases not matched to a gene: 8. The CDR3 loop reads CASSLRDRTNDEQFF. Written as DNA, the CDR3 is TGTGCCAGCAGCTTACGGGACAGGACCAACGATGAGCAGTTCTTC.

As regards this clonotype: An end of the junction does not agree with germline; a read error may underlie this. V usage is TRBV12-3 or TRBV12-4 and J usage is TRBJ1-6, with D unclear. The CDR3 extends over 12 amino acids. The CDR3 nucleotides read TGTGCCAGCAATTTAAAGAATCCACCTCTCCACTTT. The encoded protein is CASNLKNPPLHF.

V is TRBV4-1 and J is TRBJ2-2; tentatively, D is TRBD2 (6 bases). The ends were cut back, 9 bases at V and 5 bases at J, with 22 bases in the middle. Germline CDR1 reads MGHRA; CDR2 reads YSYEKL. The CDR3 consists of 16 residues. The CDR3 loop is CASNDLDGGLTGELFF. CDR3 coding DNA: TGCGCCAGTAACGATCTGGACGGAGGGTTAACCGGGGAGCTGTTTTTT.

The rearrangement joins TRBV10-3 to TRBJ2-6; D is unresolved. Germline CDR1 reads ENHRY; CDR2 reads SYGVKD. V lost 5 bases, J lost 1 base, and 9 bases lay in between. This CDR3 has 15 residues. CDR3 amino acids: CAISPHTSGANVLTF. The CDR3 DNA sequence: TGTGCCATCAGTCCTCATACATCTGGGGCCAACGTCCTGACTTTC.

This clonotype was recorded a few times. Written as DNA, the CDR3 is TGTGCCAGCAGCCCAGGGAGTAGCGGGAGAGGTGAGCAGTTCTTC. Its translation: CASSPGSSGRGEQFF. The chain combines TRBV11-2 with TRBJ2-1; 9 positions agree with TRBD2. After removal of 5 bases from V and 9 bases from J, the junction contained 11 bases not matched to a gene. Germline lookup yields CDR1 SGHAT and CDR2 FQNNGV. The CDR3 covers 15 residues.

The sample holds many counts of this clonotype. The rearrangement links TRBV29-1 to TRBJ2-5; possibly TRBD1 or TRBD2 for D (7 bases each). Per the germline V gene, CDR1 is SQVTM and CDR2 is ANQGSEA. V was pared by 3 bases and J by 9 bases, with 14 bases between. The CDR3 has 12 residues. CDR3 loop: CSVEHRGGAQYF. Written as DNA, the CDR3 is TGCAGCGTTGAGCACAGGGGAGGGGCCCAGTACTTC.

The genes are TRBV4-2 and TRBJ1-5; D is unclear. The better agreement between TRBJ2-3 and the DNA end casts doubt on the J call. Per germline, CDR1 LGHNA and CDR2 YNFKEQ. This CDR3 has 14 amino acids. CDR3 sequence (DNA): TGTGCCAGCAGCCAAGGGTCAGAGAATCAGCCCCAGTATTTT. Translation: CASSQGSENQPQYF.

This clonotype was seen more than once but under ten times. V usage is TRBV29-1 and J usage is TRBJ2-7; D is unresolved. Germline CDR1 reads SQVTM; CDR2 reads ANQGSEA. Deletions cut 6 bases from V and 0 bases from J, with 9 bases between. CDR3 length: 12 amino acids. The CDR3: CSVFSNSYEQYF. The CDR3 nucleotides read TGCAGCGTATTCAGCAACTCCTACGAGCAGTACTTC.

CDR3 nucleotide sequence: TGTGCCAGCAGTTTATCCGTTGGACTAGCGGGATGGGGGTACGAGCAGTACTTC. It translates to CASSLSVGLAGWGYEQYF. The rearrangement links TRBV11-2 to TRBJ2-7; 12 bases fit TRBD2. V shed 6 bases, J shed 4 bases, and the junction held 16 bases outside the gene matches. The CDR3 has 18 residues. Germline CDR1 reads SGHAT; CDR2 reads FQNNGV.

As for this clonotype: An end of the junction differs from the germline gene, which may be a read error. This CDR3 is CATSGYEGDQPQHF. CDR3 bases: TGTGCCACCAGTGGGTATGAGGGTGATCAGCCCCAGCATTTT. The rearrangement joins TRBV10-3 to TRBJ1-5; D unclear. The CDR3 totals 14 residues. In germline, CDR1 is ENHRY, CDR2 SYGVKD.

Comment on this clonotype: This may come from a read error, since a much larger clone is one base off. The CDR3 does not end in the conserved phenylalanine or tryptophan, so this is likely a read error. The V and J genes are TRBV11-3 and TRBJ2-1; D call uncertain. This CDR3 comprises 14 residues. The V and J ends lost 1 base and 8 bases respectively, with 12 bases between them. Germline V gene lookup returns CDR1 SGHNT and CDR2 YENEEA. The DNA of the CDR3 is TGTGCCAGCAGCTTAGGGGTCAGCAACTATGAGCAGTTCCTC. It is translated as CASSLGVSNYEQFL.

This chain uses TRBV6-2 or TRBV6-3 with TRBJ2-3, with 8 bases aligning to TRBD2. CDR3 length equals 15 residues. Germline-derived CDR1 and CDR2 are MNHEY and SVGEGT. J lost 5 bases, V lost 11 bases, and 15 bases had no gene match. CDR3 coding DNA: TGTGCCTGCGGCAGACTAGCGAGAGTCCAAGATACGCAGTATTTT. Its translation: CACGRLARVQDTQYF.

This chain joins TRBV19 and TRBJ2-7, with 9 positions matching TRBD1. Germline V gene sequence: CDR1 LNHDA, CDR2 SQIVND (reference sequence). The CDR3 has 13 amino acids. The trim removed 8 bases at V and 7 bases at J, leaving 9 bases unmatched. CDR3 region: CASGLDRGREQYF. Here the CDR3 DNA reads TGTGCCAGTGGCCTGGACAGGGGACGTGAGCAGTACTTC.